This TCR beta chain was obtained from a study of blood T cell repertoires in COVID-19. CDR1 and CDR2 from the germline V gene are SGHTA and FQGTGA. This CDR3 contains 16 residues. V was trimmed by 1 base and J by 9 bases, leaving 16 bases between them. Libraries were prepared by immunoSEQ multiplex PCR; TCRdb keeps only in-frame clonotypes and omits some of them. This repertoire shows about 55,000 clones, approximately 85% found once; its top ten account for 12%. Material for sequencing was peripheral blood. The chain recombines TRBV7-3 with TRBJ1-6, with D tentatively TRBD1 (6 bases). The receptor's source is a human donor in a cohort sampled during active COVID-19. The CDR3 spells CASSLNGRGTASPLHF. CDR3 sequence (DNA): TGTGCCAGCAGCTTAAACGGCAGGGGAACGGCTTCACCCCTCCACTTT.